Listed below are T cell receptor beta chains from one sample, sequenced in a study of cytomegalovirus exposure and HLA in healthy donors. Profiled with immunoSEQ multiplex PCR; TCRdb holds only in-frame clones, not every one. The specimen's table records 50,000 or so clones. The material sequenced was PBMCs. The receptors originated from a woman aged 55-70 years in good health and CMV-seropositive. CDR3s include the opening cysteine and the closing phenylalanine or tryptophan. The order of the fields is D gene, J gene, V gene, CDR3 length, CDR3 protein, CDR3 DNA. The D gene is left open where the match is weak.

d_call: TRBD1
j_call: TRBJ1-2
v_call: TRBV29-1
cdr3_length: 13
cdr3_aa: CSVGTDTNYGYTF
cdr3_nt: TGCAGCGTCGGGACAGACACCAACTATGGCTACACCTTC

d_call: NA
j_call: TRBJ1-5
v_call: TRBV6-1
cdr3_length: 15
cdr3_aa: CASSEPPDSNQPQHF
cdr3_nt: TGTGCCAGCAGTGAACCCCCAGATAGCAATCAGCCCCAGCATTTT

d_call: NA
j_call: TRBJ1-1
v_call: TRBV10-1
cdr3_length: 14
cdr3_aa: CASRSGKENTEAFF
cdr3_nt: TGCGCCAGCAGGTCCGGGAAAGAGAACACTGAAGCTTTCTTT

d_call: NA
j_call: TRBJ1-2
v_call: TRBV7-8
cdr3_length: 15
cdr3_aa: CASSSLGGANYGYTF
cdr3_nt: TGTGCCAGCAGCTCCCTAGGGGGGGCGAACTATGGCTACACCTTC

d_call: NA
j_call: TRBJ1-1
v_call: TRBV10-1
cdr3_length: 14
cdr3_aa: CASRNRVGDTEAFF
cdr3_nt: TGCGCCAGCAGAAACAGGGTTGGAGACACTGAAGCTTTCTTT

d_call: TRBD1
j_call: TRBJ2-2
v_call: TRBV5-5
cdr3_length: 15
cdr3_aa: CASSPLTGTTGELFF
cdr3_nt: TGTGCCAGCAGCCCCTTGACAGGGACGACCGGGGAGCTGTTTTTT

d_call: NA
j_call: TRBJ2-5
v_call: TRBV11-3
cdr3_length: 13
cdr3_aa: CASSLGIRETQYF
cdr3_nt: TGTGCCAGCAGCTTAGGTATCCGAGAGACCCAGTACTTC

d_call: TRBD2
j_call: TRBJ2-7
v_call: TRBV5-4
cdr3_length: 15
cdr3_aa: CASSYGGTSAYEQYF
cdr3_nt: TGTGCCAGCAGCTACGGAGGGACTAGCGCCTACGAGCAGTACTTC

d_call: TRBD1
j_call: TRBJ1-1
v_call: TRBV10-3
cdr3_length: 17
cdr3_aa: CAISERNPDRGDTEAFF
cdr3_nt: TGTGCCATCAGTGAGAGGAACCCCGACAGGGGAGACACTGAAGCTTTCTTT

d_call: NA
j_call: TRBJ2-1
v_call: TRBV18
cdr3_length: 14
cdr3_aa: CASSPPYSPNEQFF
cdr3_nt: TGTGCCAGCTCACCACCGTACAGCCCCAATGAGCAGTTCTTC

d_call: TRBD2
j_call: TRBJ2-7
v_call: TRBV18
cdr3_length: 17
cdr3_aa: CASSPPPSGGPVHEQYF
cdr3_nt: TGTGCCAGCTCACCCCCTCCTAGCGGGGGGCCCGTCCACGAGCAGTACTTC

d_call: NA
j_call: TRBJ1-2
v_call: TRBV5-1
cdr3_length: 15
cdr3_aa: CASSLEAGKNYGYTF
cdr3_nt: TGCGCCAGCAGCTTGGAGGCAGGGAAAAACTATGGCTACACCTTC

d_call: TRBD1
j_call: TRBJ1-1
v_call: TRBV19
cdr3_length: 13
cdr3_aa: CASSKQGLGEAFF
cdr3_nt: TGTGCCAGTAGTAAACAGGGGTTAGGTGAAGCTTTCTTT

d_call: TRBD1
j_call: TRBJ2-6
v_call: TRBV29-1
cdr3_length: 21
cdr3_aa: CSVEVSGTGEVESSGANVLTF
cdr3_nt: TGCAGCGTTGAAGTATCCGGGACAGGGGAGGTTGAGAGTTCTGGGGCCAACGTCCTGACTTTC

d_call: NA
j_call: TRBJ2-3
v_call: TRBV18
cdr3_length: 13
cdr3_aa: CASTPAGSDTQYF
cdr3_nt: TGTGCCAGCACCCCCGCAGGGTCTGATACGCAGTATTTT

d_call: NA
j_call: TRBJ1-1
v_call: TRBV7-9
cdr3_length: 12
cdr3_aa: CASSLEVAEAFF
cdr3_nt: TGTGCCAGCAGCTTGGAGGTAGCTGAAGCTTTCTTT

d_call: TRBD2
j_call: TRBJ2-5
v_call: TRBV5-1
cdr3_length: 14
cdr3_aa: CASSSTGGQETQYF
cdr3_nt: TGCGCCAGCAGCTCAACGGGGGGCCAAGAGACCCAGTACTTC

d_call: TRBD2
j_call: TRBJ2-3
v_call: TRBV18
cdr3_length: 16
cdr3_aa: CASSSEASGGTDTQYF
cdr3_nt: TGTGCCAGCTCAAGCGAGGCTAGCGGGGGCACAGATACGCAGTATTTT

d_call: NA
j_call: TRBJ1-1
v_call: TRBV6-4
cdr3_length: 13
cdr3_aa: CASSTTSNTEAFF
cdr3_nt: TGTGCCAGCAGTACCACATCGAACACTGAAGCTTTCTTT

d_call: NA
j_call: TRBJ1-2
v_call: TRBV2
cdr3_length: 13
cdr3_aa: CASSEDQGHGYTF
cdr3_nt: TGTGCCAGCAGTGAAGATCAGGGCCATGGCTACACCTTC